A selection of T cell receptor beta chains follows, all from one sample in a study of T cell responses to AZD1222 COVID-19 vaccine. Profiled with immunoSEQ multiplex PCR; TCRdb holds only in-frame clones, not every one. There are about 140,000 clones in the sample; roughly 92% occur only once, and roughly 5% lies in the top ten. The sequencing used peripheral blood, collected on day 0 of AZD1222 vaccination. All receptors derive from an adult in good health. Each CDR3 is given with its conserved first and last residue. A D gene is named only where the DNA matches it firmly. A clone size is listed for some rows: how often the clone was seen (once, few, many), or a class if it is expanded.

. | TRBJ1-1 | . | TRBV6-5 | CASSWRWAAENTEAFF | TGTGCCAGCAGTTGGAGGTGGGCCGCCGAGAACACTGAAGCTTTCTTT
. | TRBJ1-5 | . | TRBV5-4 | CASSLVPLGPQHF | TGTGCCAGCAGCTTGGTCCCCCTAGGTCCCCAGCATTTT
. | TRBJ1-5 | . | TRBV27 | CASSFEAQSYSNQPQHF | TGTGCCAGCAGTTTTGAGGCACAGTCATATAGCAATCAGCCCCAGCATTTT
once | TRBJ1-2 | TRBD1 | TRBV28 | CASKQGVYGYTF | TGTGCCAGTAAACAGGGGGTGTACGGCTACACCTTC
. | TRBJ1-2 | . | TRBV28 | CASSLSSGSYGYTF | TGTGCCAGCAGTTTAAGTTCCGGGAGCTATGGCTACACCTTC
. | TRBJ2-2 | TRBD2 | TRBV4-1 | CASSQVTSGGPNTGELFF | TGCGCCAGCAGCCAAGTAACTAGCGGGGGCCCGAACACCGGGGAGCTGTTTTTT
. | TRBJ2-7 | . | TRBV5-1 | CATRSLRGTYSEQYF | TGCGCCACTCGCTCCCTTCGCGGGACCTACTCTGAGCAGTACTTC
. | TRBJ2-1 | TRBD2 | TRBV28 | CASAPGTSGDLYNEQFF | TGTGCCAGCGCCCCTGGGACTAGCGGGGACCTCTACAATGAGCAGTTCTTC
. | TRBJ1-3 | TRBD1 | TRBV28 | CASSLPGGSGNTIYF | TGTGCCAGCAGTTTGCCAGGGGGCTCTGGAAACACCATATATTTT
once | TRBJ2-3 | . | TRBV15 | CATSRGSPSTSTDTQYF | TGTGCCACCAGCAGAGGTTCTCCAAGTACTAGCACAGATACGCAGTATTTT
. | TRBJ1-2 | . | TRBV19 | CASSLQQGGSGYTF | TGTGCCAGTAGTCTACAACAGGGAGGCAGCGGCTACACCTTC
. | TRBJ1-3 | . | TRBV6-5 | CASSNTYSGNTIYF | TGTGCCAGCAGTAACACCTACTCTGGAAACACCATATATTTT
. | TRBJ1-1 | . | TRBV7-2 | CASSVISLNTEAFF | TGTGCCAGCAGCGTTATCAGTCTGAACACTGAAGCTTTCTTT
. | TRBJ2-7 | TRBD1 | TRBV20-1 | CSASVRTGGLYEQYF | TGCAGTGCTAGTGTCCGGACAGGGGGCCTGTACGAGCAGTACTTC
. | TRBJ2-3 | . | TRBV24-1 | CATSDFGKPSTDTQYF | TGTGCCACCAGTGATTTTGGAAAGCCTAGCACAGATACGCAGTATTTT
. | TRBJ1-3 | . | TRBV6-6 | CASSPSGNTIYF | TGTGCCAGCAGCCCCTCTGGAAACACCATATATTTT
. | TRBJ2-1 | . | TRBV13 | CASSLEQGSYNEQFF | TGTGCCAGCAGCTTAGAGCAGGGCTCCTACAATGAGCAGTTCTTC
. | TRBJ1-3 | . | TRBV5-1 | CASSLDDLIRGNTIYF | TGCGCCAGCAGCTTGGATGATTTAATAAGGGGAAACACCATATATTTT
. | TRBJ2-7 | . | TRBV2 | CASTVADSYEQYF | TGTGCCAGCACAGTAGCGGACTCCTACGAGCAGTACTTC
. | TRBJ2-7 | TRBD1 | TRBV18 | CASSPGRDRGAGEQYF | TGTGCCAGCTCACCGGGGCGGGACAGGGGTGCGGGCGAGCAGTACTTC
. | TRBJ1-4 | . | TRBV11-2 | CASSLDVGTNEKLFF | TGTGCCAGCAGCTTAGACGTGGGAACTAATGAAAAACTGTTTTTT
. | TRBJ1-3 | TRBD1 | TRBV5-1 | CASSTGDGNTIYF | TGCGCCAGCAGTACAGGGGATGGAAACACCATATATTTT
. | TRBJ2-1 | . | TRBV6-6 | CASSYSRGENEQFF | TGTGCCAGCAGTTACTCGAGGGGAGAGAATGAGCAGTTCTTC
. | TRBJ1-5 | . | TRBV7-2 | CASSFRPGDNQPQHF | TGTGCCAGCAGCTTCCGGCCGGGGGACAATCAGCCCCAGCATTTT
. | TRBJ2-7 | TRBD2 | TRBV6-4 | CASALAGGYSYEQYF | TGTGCCAGCGCACTAGCGGGAGGGTACTCCTACGAGCAGTACTTC
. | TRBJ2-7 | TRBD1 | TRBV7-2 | CASSSTPDRGSYEQYF | TGTGCCAGCAGCTCAACCCCGGACAGGGGCTCCTACGAGCAGTACTTC
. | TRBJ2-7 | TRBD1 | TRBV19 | CASSNPGQGALKQYF | TGTGCCAGTAGTAACCCGGGACAGGGGGCGCTTAAGCAGTACTTC
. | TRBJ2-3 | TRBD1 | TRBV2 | CASGPGQGIDTQYF | TGTGCCAGCGGTCCGGGACAGGGTATAGATACGCAGTATTTT
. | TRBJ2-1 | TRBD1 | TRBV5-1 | CASSLGASGTGINEQFF | TGCGCCAGCAGCTTGGGGGCCAGCGGGACAGGGATAAATGAGCAGTTCTTC
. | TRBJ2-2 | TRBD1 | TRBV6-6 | CASSRTGDPGELFF | TGTGCCAGCAGCCGTACAGGGGACCCCGGGGAGCTGTTTTTT
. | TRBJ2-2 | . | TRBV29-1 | CSLRDENTGELFF | TGCAGCCTCCGGGACGAGAACACCGGGGAGCTGTTTTTT
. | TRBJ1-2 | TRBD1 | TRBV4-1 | CASSQGDRDSGYTF | TGCGCCAGCAGCCAAGGGGACAGGGACAGTGGCTACACCTTC
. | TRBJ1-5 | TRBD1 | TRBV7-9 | CASSLPGGNQPQHF | TGTGCCAGCAGCTTACCAGGGGGAAATCAGCCCCAGCATTTT
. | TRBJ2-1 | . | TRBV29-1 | CSVERDRFSGRQFNEQFF | TGCAGCGTTGAAAGGGACAGGTTTAGCGGGAGACAGTTCAATGAGCAGTTCTTC
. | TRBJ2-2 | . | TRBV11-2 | CASSPPHVPGELFF | TGTGCCAGCAGCCCTCCCCACGTCCCCGGGGAGCTGTTTTTT
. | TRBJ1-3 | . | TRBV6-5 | CASRRTNSGNTIYF | TGTGCCAGCAGACGAACAAACTCTGGAAACACCATATATTTT
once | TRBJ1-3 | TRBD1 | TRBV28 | CASRSPGQGVVGNTIYF | TGTGCCAGCAGATCCCCGGGACAGGGTGTCGTTGGAAACACCATATATTTT
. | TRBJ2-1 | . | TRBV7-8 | CASRHPQDNEQFF | TGTGCCAGCCGACATCCTCAGGACAATGAGCAGTTCTTC
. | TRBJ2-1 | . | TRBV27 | CASAGANNEQFF | TGTGCCAGCGCCGGGGCCAACAATGAGCAGTTCTTC
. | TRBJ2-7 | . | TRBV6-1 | CASSDSFFEQYF | TGTGCCAGCAGTGACAGCTTTTTCGAGCAGTACTTC
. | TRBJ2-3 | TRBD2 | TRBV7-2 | CASSTGTSGRGWDTQYF | TGTGCCAGCAGCACAGGGACTAGCGGGAGGGGTTGGGATACGCAGTATTTT
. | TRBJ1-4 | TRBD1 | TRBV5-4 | CASSQQGGNEKLFF | TGTGCCAGCAGCCAACAGGGGGGAAATGAAAAACTGTTTTTT
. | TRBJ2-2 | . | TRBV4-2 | CASSQAGIGDTGELFF | TGTGCCAGCAGCCAAGCGGGAATAGGAGACACCGGGGAGCTGTTTTTT
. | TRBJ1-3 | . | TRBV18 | CASSPGMAGGGNTIYF | TGTGCCAGCTCACCCGGTATGGCCGGAGGTGGAAACACCATATATTTT
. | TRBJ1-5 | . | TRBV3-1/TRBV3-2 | CARPPPGRGNQPQHF | TGTGCCAGGCCGCCCCCGGGACGAGGGAATCAGCCCCAGCATTTT
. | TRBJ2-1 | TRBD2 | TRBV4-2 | CASSQQTGLAGYNEQFF | TGTGCCAGCAGCCAACAAACGGGACTAGCGGGATACAATGAGCAGTTCTTC
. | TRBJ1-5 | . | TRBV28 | CASSLRPGQPQHF | TGTGCCAGCAGTTTAAGGCCGGGTCAGCCCCAGCATTTT
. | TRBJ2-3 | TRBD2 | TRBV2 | CASRVSGSADTQYF | TGTGCCAGCAGGGTCAGCGGGAGCGCAGATACGCAGTATTTT
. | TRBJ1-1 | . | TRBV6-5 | CASSYELRAEAFF | TGTGCCAGCAGTTACGAGCTCAGGGCTGAAGCTTTCTTT